Listed below are T cell receptor beta chains from one sample, sequenced in a study of post-analysis software for immune sequencing data. TCRdb fed the PCR reads into MiXCR, producing one record per CDR3 protein. The table has 350,000 to 500,000 distinct CDR3 sequences, 30% to 40% seen once. Sequenced input: blood. The receptors here all came from a girl aged 2-10 years with multiple sclerosis. CDR3s include the opening cysteine and the closing phenylalanine or tryptophan. The D gene is left open where the match is weak. Rows give clone size only sometimes, using once, few, many, or a class for an expanded clone.

J gene: TRBJ1-2
D gene: .
clone size: .
V gene: TRBV10-3
CDR3 DNA: TGTGCCATCAGTGACTCAAAGTACTATGGCTACACCTTC
CDR3 protein: CAISDSKYYGYTF

J gene: TRBJ2-3
D gene: .
clone size: few
V gene: TRBV7-9
CDR3 DNA: TGTGCCAGCAGCTTGACAGTAGGAGATACGCAGTATTTT
CDR3 protein: CASSLTVGDTQYF

J gene: TRBJ1-5
D gene: .
clone size: .
V gene: TRBV3-1
CDR3 DNA: TGTGCCAGCAGCCAAGGGTCCGACTTCGCCCAGCATTTT
CDR3 protein: CASSQGSDFAQHF

J gene: TRBJ2-7
D gene: TRBD2
clone size: few
V gene: TRBV20-1
CDR3 DNA: TGCAGTGCTAGAGAAGGTAGCGGGGGATCCTACGAGCAGTACTTC
CDR3 protein: CSAREGSGGSYEQYF

J gene: TRBJ2-7
D gene: TRBD2
clone size: few
V gene: TRBV20-1
CDR3 DNA: TGCAGTGCTGGGGGGACTAGAGGCCTTCTCGGCGAGCAGTACTTC
CDR3 protein: CSAGGTRGLLGEQYF

J gene: TRBJ2-1
D gene: .
clone size: .
V gene: TRBV6-5
CDR3 DNA: TGTGCCAGCAGTTATGTTTGGGCTAGCCGAGAGACCCAGTTCTTC
CDR3 protein: CASSYVWASRETQFF

J gene: TRBJ2-7
D gene: .
clone size: .
V gene: TRBV12-3/TRBV12-4
CDR3 DNA: TGTGCCAGCACCTCGGGCTACGAGCAGTACTTC
CDR3 protein: CASTSGYEQYF

J gene: TRBJ2-5
D gene: TRBD1
clone size: .
V gene: TRBV7-2
CDR3 DNA: TGTGCCAGCACCCTGAGGCAGGGGGCGACCCAAGAGACCCAGTACTTC
CDR3 protein: CASTLRQGATQETQYF

J gene: TRBJ1-2
D gene: .
clone size: few
V gene: TRBV4-1
CDR3 DNA: TGCGCCAGCAGCCAAGATTTTCCGGGTCGTGATTATGGCTACACCTTC
CDR3 protein: CASSQDFPGRDYGYTF

J gene: TRBJ2-5
D gene: TRBD1
clone size: .
V gene: TRBV6-6
CDR3 DNA: TGTGCCAGCAGTTCCCCTGGTGACAGGGGCCAAGAGACCCAGTACTTC
CDR3 protein: CASSSPGDRGQETQYF

J gene: TRBJ2-5
D gene: .
clone size: few
V gene: TRBV12-3/TRBV12-4
CDR3 DNA: TGTGCCAGCAATAAACAGTACCAAGAGACCCAGTACTTC
CDR3 protein: CASNKQYQETQYF

J gene: TRBJ2-7
D gene: TRBD2
clone size: few
V gene: TRBV28
CDR3 DNA: TGTGCCAGCAGTTCCCTCGTAAGCGGGAGATTCTGGCAGTACTTC
CDR3 protein: CASSSLVSGRFWQYF

J gene: TRBJ2-7
D gene: .
clone size: .
V gene: TRBV10-3
CDR3 DNA: TGTGCCATCAGTGGGAGGGGCGGATTCTCCTACGAGCAGTACTTC
CDR3 protein: CAISGRGGFSYEQYF

J gene: TRBJ1-3
D gene: .
clone size: .
V gene: TRBV9
CDR3 DNA: TGTGCCAGCAGCGTTGACTTGTCAGGCAACTCTGGAAACACCATATATTTT
CDR3 protein: CASSVDLSGNSGNTIYF

J gene: TRBJ1-1
D gene: .
clone size: few
V gene: TRBV27
CDR3 DNA: TGTGCCAGCAGTTTAAGGGACTTAATGAACACTGAAGCTTTCTTT
CDR3 protein: CASSLRDLMNTEAFF

J gene: TRBJ1-2
D gene: TRBD1
clone size: once
V gene: TRBV6-5
CDR3 DNA: TGTGCCAGCAGCGTCAGACAGGGGATTGGGCATGGCTACACCTTC
CDR3 protein: CASSVRQGIGHGYTF

J gene: TRBJ2-1
D gene: TRBD2
clone size: .
V gene: TRBV2
CDR3 DNA: TGTGCCAGCAGTACTCTAGCGGGGGGGGAGAATGAGCAGTTCTTC
CDR3 protein: CASSTLAGGENEQFF

J gene: TRBJ2-5
D gene: .
clone size: .
V gene: TRBV15
CDR3 DNA: TGTGCCACTGCGGGACAGAGCTACAATGAGCAGTACTTC
CDR3 protein: CATAGQSYNEQYF

J gene: TRBJ2-1
D gene: .
clone size: .
V gene: TRBV7-9
CDR3 DNA: TGTGCCAGCAGCTTAGCGCTGAGGGCCCTCGGGAAGCGGATCTACAATGAGCAGTTCTTC
CDR3 protein: CASSLALRALGKRIYNEQFF

J gene: TRBJ2-1
D gene: .
clone size: few
V gene: TRBV20-1
CDR3 DNA: TGCAGTGCTAGCGGGGGCGACCTGAGGTTGGGTGAGCAGTTCTTC
CDR3 protein: CSASGGDLRLGEQFF

J gene: TRBJ2-7
D gene: .
clone size: .
V gene: TRBV18
CDR3 DNA: TGTGCCAGCTCACCAGGGTTTCGCTACGAGCAGTACTTC
CDR3 protein: CASSPGFRYEQYF

J gene: TRBJ2-3
D gene: TRBD2
clone size: few
V gene: TRBV5-1
CDR3 DNA: TGCGCCAGCAGATTGGCCGGGACTAGCGGGGGGTCCGCTAGCACAGATACGCAGTATTTT
CDR3 protein: CASRLAGTSGGSASTDTQYF

J gene: TRBJ2-5
D gene: TRBD2
clone size: few
V gene: TRBV5-5
CDR3 DNA: TGTGCCAGCAGCTTGGGGTCTAGCGGGGGCCAAGAGACCCAGTACTTC
CDR3 protein: CASSLGSSGGQETQYF

J gene: TRBJ2-7
D gene: TRBD2
clone size: many
V gene: TRBV29-1
CDR3 DNA: TGCAGCGTCCAAAGCGGACTAGCGGTAAACTACGAGCAGTACTTC
CDR3 protein: CSVQSGLAVNYEQYF

J gene: TRBJ2-3
D gene: TRBD2
clone size: .
V gene: TRBV29-1
CDR3 DNA: TGCAGCGTCGCTCTAGCGGGAGAGGGAACAGATACGCAGTATTTT
CDR3 protein: CSVALAGEGTDTQYF

J gene: TRBJ1-5
D gene: TRBD1
clone size: .
V gene: TRBV28
CDR3 DNA: TGTGCCAGCAGTTCCGGACAGGGGGATAATCAGCCCCAGCATTTT
CDR3 protein: CASSSGQGDNQPQHF

J gene: TRBJ1-3
D gene: TRBD1
clone size: .
V gene: TRBV13
CDR3 DNA: TGTGCCAGCAGCCTCTCTTGGACAGGGGGTTCGGGAAACACCATATATTTT
CDR3 protein: CASSLSWTGGSGNTIYF

J gene: TRBJ2-1
D gene: TRBD2
clone size: .
V gene: TRBV7-9
CDR3 DNA: TGTGCCAGCAGCTTGACTAGCGGTCTCTACAATGAGCAGTTCTTC
CDR3 protein: CASSLTSGLYNEQFF

J gene: TRBJ2-3
D gene: TRBD2
clone size: few
V gene: TRBV20-1
CDR3 DNA: TGCAGTGCTATGGGACTAGGGGTAACAGATACGCAGTATTTT
CDR3 protein: CSAMGLGVTDTQYF

J gene: TRBJ1-5
D gene: .
clone size: few
V gene: TRBV5-1
CDR3 DNA: TGCGCCAGCAGCTTGGGACCGAGCAATCAGCCCCAGCATTTT
CDR3 protein: CASSLGPSNQPQHF

J gene: TRBJ2-7
D gene: TRBD2
clone size: .
V gene: TRBV5-1
CDR3 DNA: TGCGCCAGCAGCTTGGGGGCGTCTAGCGGGAGAAATATTAACGACGAGCAGTACTTC
CDR3 protein: CASSLGASSGRNINDEQYF

J gene: TRBJ1-6
D gene: .
clone size: few
V gene: TRBV6-5
CDR3 DNA: TGTGCCAGCAGTTACGGGGAGGGTTATAATTCACCCCTCCACTTT
CDR3 protein: CASSYGEGYNSPLHF

J gene: TRBJ2-7
D gene: TRBD1
clone size: few
V gene: TRBV20-1
CDR3 DNA: TGCAGTGCCAAGGGACAGGGGCTGGACTACGAGCAGTACTTC
CDR3 protein: CSAKGQGLDYEQYF

J gene: TRBJ2-4
D gene: TRBD1
clone size: .
V gene: TRBV5-1
CDR3 DNA: TGCGCCAGCAGCCCGCAGACAGGGGTATCCAAAAACATTCAGTACTTC
CDR3 protein: CASSPQTGVSKNIQYF

J gene: TRBJ2-1
D gene: .
clone size: .
V gene: TRBV4-1
CDR3 DNA: TGCGCCAGCAGCCAGGACGATAGCGGAGCTTCCTACAATGAGCAGTTCTTC
CDR3 protein: CASSQDDSGASYNEQFF

J gene: TRBJ1-5
D gene: .
clone size: .
V gene: TRBV7-2
CDR3 DNA: TGTGCCAGCAGCCGCGGGGGCGCCGCGCATCTGCCCCAGCATTTT
CDR3 protein: CASSRGGAAHLPQHF

J gene: TRBJ2-3
D gene: TRBD1
clone size: few
V gene: TRBV20-1
CDR3 DNA: TGCAGTGCCACAGGGGTTGTAGATACGCAGTATTTT
CDR3 protein: CSATGVVDTQYF

J gene: TRBJ2-1
D gene: .
clone size: .
V gene: TRBV7-3
CDR3 DNA: TGTGCCAGCAGCTTGTTCGGCCGGGGTAGCTCCTACAATGAGCAGTTCTTC
CDR3 protein: CASSLFGRGSSYNEQFF

J gene: TRBJ1-2
D gene: TRBD1
clone size: few
V gene: TRBV20-1
CDR3 DNA: TGCAGTGCCCCTGGGCAGGGGGAAGACTATGGCTACACCTTC
CDR3 protein: CSAPGQGEDYGYTF

J gene: TRBJ2-3
D gene: .
clone size: .
V gene: TRBV6-5
CDR3 DNA: TGTGCCAGCAGCCGGGACTTACCTAGCACAGATACGCAGTATTTT
CDR3 protein: CASSRDLPSTDTQYF

J gene: TRBJ2-7
D gene: TRBD2
clone size: few
V gene: TRBV28
CDR3 DNA: TGTGCCAGCAGTTTAGGCGTCGGGGGGTCCTACGAGCAGTACTTC
CDR3 protein: CASSLGVGGSYEQYF

J gene: TRBJ1-2
D gene: .
clone size: .
V gene: TRBV15
CDR3 DNA: TGTGCCACCAACCGGGGACCGGGGGACTATGGCTACACCTTC
CDR3 protein: CATNRGPGDYGYTF

J gene: TRBJ2-7
D gene: TRBD2
clone size: few
V gene: TRBV7-9
CDR3 DNA: TGTGCCAGCAGCTCCTTAATACTAGCGGAATCCTCCTACGAGCAGTACTTC
CDR3 protein: CASSSLILAESSYEQYF

J gene: TRBJ2-5
D gene: .
clone size: few
V gene: TRBV10-3
CDR3 DNA: TGTGCCATCAGTGGATTGGAGACCCAGTACTTC
CDR3 protein: CAISGLETQYF

J gene: TRBJ2-7
D gene: .
clone size: few
V gene: TRBV12-3/TRBV12-4
CDR3 DNA: TGTGCCAGCAGCACCAGGCATGTTGCCGAGCAGTACTTC
CDR3 protein: CASSTRHVAEQYF

J gene: TRBJ2-3
D gene: .
clone size: .
V gene: TRBV6-2/TRBV6-3
CDR3 DNA: TGTGCCAGCACTTTCCGGGACTCCACAGATACGCAGTATTTT
CDR3 protein: CASTFRDSTDTQYF

J gene: TRBJ2-5
D gene: .
clone size: few
V gene: TRBV12-3/TRBV12-4
CDR3 DNA: TGTGCCAGCAGTTGGGACGTCCAAGAGACCCAGTACTTC
CDR3 protein: CASSWDVQETQYF

J gene: TRBJ2-3
D gene: TRBD2
clone size: .
V gene: TRBV29-1
CDR3 DNA: TGCAGCGCTGAGCGGGAGGTTAGCACAGATACGCAGTATTTT
CDR3 protein: CSAEREVSTDTQYF

J gene: TRBJ1-4
D gene: .
clone size: .
V gene: TRBV11-2
CDR3 DNA: TGTGCCAGCAGCTTCCAAAAACTGTTTTTT
CDR3 protein: CASSFQKLFF

J gene: TRBJ2-7
D gene: .
clone size: few
V gene: TRBV7-2
CDR3 DNA: TGTGCCAGCAGCTTAGAATCGGGACACCTCTACGAGCAGTACTTC
CDR3 protein: CASSLESGHLYEQYF

J gene: TRBJ2-1
D gene: TRBD1
clone size: .
V gene: TRBV20-1
CDR3 DNA: TGCAGTGCTAACACCGGACAGGCTTTCTACAATGAGCAGTTCTTC
CDR3 protein: CSANTGQAFYNEQFF

J gene: TRBJ2-6
D gene: .
clone size: few
V gene: TRBV5-1
CDR3 DNA: TGCGCCAGCAGCCCAGGGATTTGGTCCGGGAATTCTGGGGCCAACGTCCTGACTTTC
CDR3 protein: CASSPGIWSGNSGANVLTF

J gene: TRBJ2-3
D gene: .
clone size: few
V gene: TRBV29-1
CDR3 DNA: TGCAGCGTTGATGGGCGGAATAGCACAGATACGCAGTATTTT
CDR3 protein: CSVDGRNSTDTQYF

J gene: TRBJ2-5
D gene: TRBD1
clone size: many
V gene: TRBV25-1
CDR3 DNA: TGTGCCAGCAGTGGGGACAGGTTAGAGACCCAGTACTTC
CDR3 protein: CASSGDRLETQYF

J gene: TRBJ2-1
D gene: .
clone size: .
V gene: TRBV14
CDR3 DNA: TGTGCCAGCAGCCAAGATCAGAATGAGCAGTTCTTC
CDR3 protein: CASSQDQNEQFF

J gene: TRBJ2-5
D gene: .
clone size: .
V gene: TRBV29-1
CDR3 DNA: TGCAGCGTTCTCTGGACGGGCCAAGGGGAGACCCAGTACTTC
CDR3 protein: CSVLWTGQGETQYF

J gene: TRBJ2-7
D gene: TRBD2
clone size: few
V gene: TRBV4-3
CDR3 DNA: TGCGCCAGCAGCCAAGACCTTCCCAGCGGGAGGGGGTCCTACGAGCAGTACTTC
CDR3 protein: CASSQDLPSGRGSYEQYF

J gene: TRBJ1-1
D gene: .
clone size: .
V gene: TRBV12-3/TRBV12-4
CDR3 DNA: TGTGCCAGCAGCCCTAGGGGCCGGGATTATGAAGCTTTCTTT
CDR3 protein: CASSPRGRDYEAFF

J gene: TRBJ2-1
D gene: .
clone size: .
V gene: TRBV12-3/TRBV12-4
CDR3 DNA: TGTGCCAGCAGTCCCCCCCCAGCGGTCTACAATGAGCAGTTCTTC
CDR3 protein: CASSPPPAVYNEQFF

J gene: TRBJ1-2
D gene: TRBD1
clone size: .
V gene: TRBV7-3
CDR3 DNA: TGTGCCAGCAGCTTGCTGCCGGGACAGGGGGGAGAAGGCTACACCTTC
CDR3 protein: CASSLLPGQGGEGYTF